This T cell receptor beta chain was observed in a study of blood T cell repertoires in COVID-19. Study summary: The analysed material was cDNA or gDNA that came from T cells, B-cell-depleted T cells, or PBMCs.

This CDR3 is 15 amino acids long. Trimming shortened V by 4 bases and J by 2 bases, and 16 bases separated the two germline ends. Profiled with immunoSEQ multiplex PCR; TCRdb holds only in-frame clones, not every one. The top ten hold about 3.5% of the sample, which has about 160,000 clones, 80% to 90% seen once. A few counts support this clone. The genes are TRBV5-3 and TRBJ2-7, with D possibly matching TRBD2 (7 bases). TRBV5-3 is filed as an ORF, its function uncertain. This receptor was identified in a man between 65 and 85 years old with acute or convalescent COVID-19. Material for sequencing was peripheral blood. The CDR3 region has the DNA TGTGCCAGAAGCCCCTTTACGGGGGGCGCCTACGAGCAGTACTTC. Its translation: CARSPFTGGAYEQYF.